The present T cell receptor (beta chain) was sequenced within a study of T cell responses to AZD1222 COVID-19 vaccine. Libraries were prepared by immunoSEQ multiplex PCR; TCRdb keeps only in-frame clonotypes and omits some of them. The sample lists roughly 120,000 clones, roughly 90% seen once, with roughly 2.5% in the top ten. In the case of this clone: What it recognizes is unknown.

CDR1 SGHRS and CDR2 YFSETQ come from the germline V gene. Trimming removed 0 bases at V and 0 bases at J, with 9 bases between. The CDR3 consists of 15 residues. Whole-study results and caveats: When two AZD1222 doses had been given, Spike-specific TCR breadth and depth rose. Variant regions that are unmutated are reportedly the target of nearly half of spike-specific TCRs.

The chain combines TRBV5-1 with TRBJ1-1, with D tentatively TRBD1 (6 bases). This receptor was identified in an adult who received the AZD1222 COVID-19 vaccine. The starting material was peripheral blood, obtained 28 days after the second AZD1222 dose. The CDR3 DNA reads as TGCGCCAGCAGCTTGGCGGCAGGGGTGAACACTGAAGCTTTCTTT. Translating gives CASSLAAGVNTEAFF.